Presented here are 31 T cell receptor beta chains from one specimen sequenced in a study of blood T cell repertoires in COVID-19. Repertoires were generated with immunoSEQ multiplex PCR, while TCRdb's copy carries only in-frame clones and drops some. The sample includes 500,000 or so clones, around 87% of them seen just once. Sequencing was carried out using PBMCs or T cells enriched from blood (not recorded which). All receptors come from a woman younger than 30 who had recovered from COVID-19.

This clone has a single count. This chain joins TRBV6-5 and TRBJ2-7; 8 nucleotides agree with TRBD1. Trimming cost V 6 bases and J 0 bases; bases outside gene matches: 4. CDR3 length equals 14 residues. CDR1 is MNHEY and CDR2 is SVGAGI in the germline V gene. In nucleotides, the CDR3 is TGTGCCAGCAGGAGGACAGGGAGCTCCTACGAGCAGTACTTC. Translating it yields CASRRTGSSYEQYF.

This chain joins TRBV4-2 and TRBJ1-1; 7 bases align to TRBD1. Losses at the gene ends were 0 bases for V and 8 bases for J; bases not matched to a gene: 9. The CDR3 runs to 15 residues. Germline CDR1 LGHNA, CDR2 YNFKEQ. DNA for the CDR3: TGTGCCAGCAGCCAAGATGTCGGCAGGGGGGTGGAAGCTTTCTTT. This sequence encodes CASSQDVGRGVEAFF.

V and J are TRBV30 and TRBJ1-1, with D possibly being TRBD1 (6 bases). CDR1 is GTSNPN, CDR2 SVGIG, per germline (reference sequence). The V end lost 7 bases, the J end lost 3 bases, and 12 bases lay between the germline ends. The CDR3 extends over 12 amino acids. The CDR3 loop is CALWDTDTEAFF. Written as DNA, the CDR3 is TGTGCCTTATGGGACACAGACACTGAAGCTTTCTTT.

This chain connects TRBV19 to TRBJ2-3; 7 bases agree with TRBD1. With 6 bases clipped from V and 0 bases from J, the junction kept 3 bases outside the gene matches. The CDR3 sequence is 14 residues long. Germline lookup yields CDR1 LNHDA and CDR2 SQIVND (reference sequence). CDR3 amino acids: CASRGQLSTDTQYF. For the CDR3, the DNA is TGTGCCAGTAGGGGACAGCTCAGCACAGATACGCAGTATTTT. Looking up the rest from reference TRBV19 and TRBJ2-3 gives the full variable domain: DGGITQSPKYLFRKEGQNVTLSCEQNLNHDAMYWYRQDPGQGLRLIYYSQIVNDFQKGDIAEGYSVSREKKESFPLTVTSAQKNPTAFYLCASRGQLSTDTQYFGPGTRLTVL.

The chain combines TRBV5-1 with TRBJ1-5, with unresolved D. Germline V gene lookup returns CDR1 SGHRS and CDR2 YFSETQ. V was cut by 4 bases and J by 3 bases, with 8 bases left in between. The CDR3 runs 13 residues. The CDR3 here is CASSVGDNQPQHF. CDR3 DNA: TGCGCCAGCAGCGTGGGAGACAATCAGCCCCAGCATTTT.

V and J are TRBV21-1 and TRBJ1-2; the table assigns TRBD1, which was not confirmed against the DNA. TRBV21-1 constitutes a pseudogene. CDR3 size: 12 residues. The CDR3 nucleotides read TGTGCCAGCAGGACAGGGCGGGATGGCTACACCTTC. It yields the protein CASRTGRDGYTF.

The genes are TRBV6-6 and TRBJ1-2; 9 bases fit TRBD1. The germline V gene encodes CDR1 MNHNY and CDR2 SVGAGI (reference sequence). The trim removed 6 bases at V and 6 bases at J, leaving 5 bases unmatched. The CDR3 has 13 residues. The CDR3 nucleotides read TGTGCCAGCAGACCCGGGACAGGGAATGGCTACACCTTC. Its translation: CASRPGTGNGYTF.

A remark on this clone: The same CDR3 arises from other DNA sequences in this sample as well. The chain joins TRBV5-1 to TRBJ1-1; 7 bases match TRBD1. Germline lookup yields CDR1 SGHRS and CDR2 YFSETQ. The CDR3 consists of 15 residues. The V segment lost 5 bases and the J segment 0 bases; nucleotides outside the gene matches: 7. CDR3 residues: CASSYSGQVNTEAFF. For the CDR3, the DNA is TGCGCCAGCAGTTATTCCGGACAGGTGAACACTGAAGCTTTCTTT.

This chain joins TRBV19 and TRBJ2-1, with 12 bases matching TRBD2. CDR3 length: 16 residues. V lost 4 bases, J lost 5 bases, and 6 bases stayed unmatched. Germline CDR1 and CDR2: LNHDA and SQIVND (reference sequence). The CDR3 protein is CASSRTSGARDNEQFF. As DNA, the CDR3 is TGTGCCAGTAGTAGGACTAGCGGGGCGAGGGACAATGAGCAGTTCTTC.

CDR3 amino acids: CASSPPGQGETETQYF. DNA for the CDR3: TGTGCCAGCAGCCCCCCCGGACAGGGGGAGACAGAGACCCAGTACTTC. The rearrangement uses TRBV3-1 (or the pseudogene TRBV3-2) and TRBJ2-5; TRBD1 matches 10 bases. This CDR3 comprises 16 residues. The germline CDR1 and CDR2 sequences are LGHDT and YNNKEL (reference sequence). V was clipped by 4 bases and J by 4 bases; unmatched bases: 9.

V and J are TRBV5-1 and TRBJ1-2, with 7 bases identical to TRBD1. This CDR3 is built from 15 residues. J was trimmed by 0 bases and V by 1 base; bases with no gene match: 3. Looked up from germline, CDR1 is SGHRS and CDR2 is YFSETQ. CDR3 in amino acids: CASSLSGGTNYGYTF. The CDR3 DNA follows: TGCGCCAGCAGCTTGTCAGGGGGTACTAACTATGGCTACACCTTC.

The chain has TRBV28 and TRBJ1-4, with D possibly TRBD1 on 6 matching bases. Per the germline V gene, CDR1 is MDHEN and CDR2 is SYDVKM. The CDR3 extends over 15 amino acids. V was shortened by 6 bases and J by 6 bases, with 17 bases between the two germline ends. CDR3 in DNA: TGTGCCAGCAGGCCCACAGGGTCTCCGGATGAAAAACTGTTTTTT. It is translated as CASRPTGSPDEKLFF.

The chain carries TRBV2 and TRBJ1-1, with 9 bases aligning to TRBD1. V gave up 9 bases and J gave up 5 bases; unmatched junction bases: 10. The CDR3 runs to 14 residues. Germline V lookup: CDR1 SNHLY, CDR2 FYNNEI. In DNA form, the CDR3 reads TGTGCCAGTAGTCCACAGGGGGCATGGACTGAAGCTTTCTTT. Protein: CASSPQGAWTEAFF.

The sample holds a few counts of this clone. This CDR3 reads CATGTGGNGNTIYF. CDR3 coding DNA: TGTGCCACCGGGACAGGGGGAAACGGAAACACCATATATTTT. The genes are TRBV19 and TRBJ1-3; 11 bases map to TRBD1. The CDR3 has 14 residues. Trimming at V came to 10 bases and at J to 4 bases, leaving 6 bases not matched to a gene. Germline V gene sequence: CDR1 LNHDA, CDR2 SQIVND (reference sequence).

The chain employs TRBV3-1 (or the pseudogene TRBV3-2) and TRBJ2-3, with a tentative D call TRBD1 (6 bases). CDR1 and CDR2 (germline): LGHDT, YNNKEL (reference sequence). Trimming left V 8 bases short and J 2 bases short, with 11 bases between. CDR3 length: 13 residues. CDR3 region: CASLGTNTDTQYF. Here the CDR3 DNA reads TGTGCCAGCCTTGGGACAAACACAGATACGCAGTATTTT.

V and J are TRBV10-1 and TRBJ1-1; 7 bases line up with TRBD1. Germline-derived CDR1 and CDR2 are WNHNN and SYGVQD (reference sequence). V gave up 2 bases and J gave up 4 bases; unmatched junction bases: 7. The CDR3 contains 15 residues. DNA for the CDR3: TGCGCCAGCAGTGAGGCAGGGGGAGCGAGCACTGAAGCTTTCTTT. Protein sequence: CASSEAGGASTEAFF.

The J gene is TRBJ2-7, the V gene TRBV19, with TRBD1 matching 7 bases. This CDR3 region has 15 residues. Per germline, CDR1 LNHDA and CDR2 SQIVND (reference sequence). V trimming: 5 bases; J trimming: 2 bases; junction bases outside the gene matches: 9. CDR3 in amino acids: CASSPSGQETYEQYF. CDR3 nucleotides: TGTGCCAGTAGTCCGTCCGGACAGGAGACCTACGAGCAGTACTTC.

Comments on this clone: Other nucleotide sequences in the sample specify the same CDR3. The V gene is TRBV24-1, the J gene TRBJ1-2, with D possibly matching TRBD1 (6 bases). The germline V and J ends were trimmed by 3 bases and 2 bases, with 9 bases remaining between them. This CDR3 region has 14 residues. Germline CDR1 reads KGHDR; CDR2 reads SFDVKD. CDR3 amino acids: CATSDPDRNYGYTF. The CDR3 region has the DNA TGTGCCACCAGTGATCCCGACAGGAACTATGGCTACACCTTC.

This chain connects TRBV4-1 to TRBJ2-1, with TRBD1 matching 8 bases. This CDR3 is built from 15 residues. J was trimmed by 1 base and V by 6 bases; bases with no gene match: 5. Per the germline V gene, CDR1 is MGHRA and CDR2 is YSYEKL. The CDR3 spells CASSTNRGSYNEQFF. In DNA form, the CDR3 reads TGCGCCAGCAGTACTAACAGGGGGTCCTACAATGAGCAGTTCTTC.

The chain carries TRBV6-1 and TRBJ2-7; D not certain. V was pared by 0 bases and J by 4 bases, with 10 bases between. This CDR3 contains 14 residues. CDR1 is MNHNS and CDR2 is SASEGT in the germline V gene. CDR3 DNA: TGTGCCAGCAGTGAAGCTAAGTGGCTTTACGAGCAGTACTTC. This translates into CASSEAKWLYEQYF.

The gene calls are TRBV6-5 and TRBJ1-4; 10 bases map to TRBD1. V gave up 11 bases and J gave up 8 bases; unmatched junction bases: 8. The V gene's germline CDR1 is MNHEY and CDR2 SVGAGI. This CDR3 comprises 13 residues. CDR3 residues: CAARQGAWEKLFF. The DNA for the CDR3 is TGTGCCGCTCGACAGGGGGCCTGGGAAAAACTGTTTTTT.

The chain is built from TRBV5-4 and TRBJ2-7; the match to TRBD2 covers 12 bases. The CDR3 extends over 16 amino acids. The germline V gene encodes CDR1 SGHNT and CDR2 YYREEE (reference sequence). Trimming took 5 bases from V and 3 from J; bases not matched to a gene: 9. CDR3 DNA: TGTGCCAGCAGTTACCTAGCGGGGGGGCCCCTCTACGAGCAGTACTTC. Residues: CASSYLAGGPLYEQYF. The variable domain in full, with the rest retrieved from reference TRBV5-4 and TRBJ2-7, is ETGVTQSPTHLIKTRGQQVTLRCSSQSGHNTVSWYQQALGQGPQFIFQYYREEENGRGNFPPRFSGLQFPNYSSELNVNALELDDSALYLCASSYLAGGPLYEQYFGPGTRLTVT.

This CDR3 reads CASSQSVTTNTGELFF. For the CDR3, the DNA is TGTGCCAGCAGCCAGAGTGTTACTACGAACACCGGGGAGCTGTTTTTT. The gene calls are TRBV2 and TRBJ2-2; unclear D gene. There are 16 residues in the CDR3. Germline V gene sequence: CDR1 SNHLY, CDR2 FYNNEI. V lost 6 bases and J lost 0, with 14 bases in between.

This chain joins TRBV3-1 (or the pseudogene TRBV3-2) and TRBJ1-4; D is uncertain. Trimming took 4 bases from V and 0 from J, leaving 12 bases between them. Germline values: CDR1 LGHDT, CDR2 YNNKEL (reference sequence). The CDR3 contains 16 residues. CDR3 DNA sequence: TGTGCCAGCAGCCGGAAGGGAGCTACAACTAATGAAAAACTGTTTTTT. Translating it yields CASSRKGATTNEKLFF.

The chain combines TRBV29-1 with TRBJ2-1, with a weak D call TRBD2 (7 bases). V dropped 6 bases and J dropped 15 bases, with 18 bases sitting between them. The CDR3 length is 11 residues. Germline V gene data show CDR1 as SQVTM and CDR2 as ANQGSEA. For the CDR3, the DNA is TGCAGCGTCGCCTTGGGGGGGCTCCTGTTCTTC. The encoded protein is CSVALGGLLFF.

The CDR3 region is CASLGSNEKLFF. The CDR3 bases are TGTGCCAGCTTGGGCTCTAATGAAAAACTGTTTTTT. The rearrangement links TRBV6-5 to TRBJ1-4; D is undetermined. This CDR3 has 12 residues. The germline V and J ends were trimmed by 8 bases and 3 bases, with 7 bases remaining between them. CDR1 is MNHEY and CDR2 is SVGAGI in the germline V gene.

This clone appeared once. V gene TRBV28 combines with J gene TRBJ1-1, with a weak D call TRBD1 (6 bases). The germline CDR1 and CDR2 sequences are MDHEN and SYDVKM. CDR3 length: 16 amino acids. Trimming shortened V by 5 bases and J by 3 bases, and 19 bases separated the two germline ends. For the CDR3, the DNA is TGTGCCAGCAGTCCGCCCACAGGGCCTTCCGACACTGAAGCTTTCTTT. Translated: CASSPPTGPSDTEAFF.

This sequence joins TRBV27 and TRBJ1-1, with D possibly matching TRBD1 (5 bases). V shed 4 bases and J shed 0 bases, with 12 bases lying between them. This CDR3 has 15 amino acids. CDR1 is MNHEY, CDR2 SMNVEV, per germline (reference sequence). Written as DNA, the CDR3 is TGTGCCAGCAGTTCCCTAGGACAATTGAACACTGAAGCTTTCTTT. The encoded protein is CASSSLGQLNTEAFF.

This chain links TRBV30 with TRBJ1-6, with no clear D. The germline V gene encodes CDR1 GTSNPN and CDR2 SVGIG (reference sequence). V lost 4 bases to trimming and J lost 0 bases, with 7 bases between them. The CDR3 totals 14 residues. CDR3 amino acids: CAWIGSSYNSPLHF. In DNA form, the CDR3 reads TGTGCCTGGATCGGGAGCTCCTATAATTCACCCCTCCACTTT.

The chain has TRBV19 and TRBJ1-1; TRBD1 might be the D (5 bases). The CDR3 loop spans 11 amino acids. CDR1 is LNHDA, CDR2 SQIVND, per germline (reference sequence). The V and J ends lost 6 bases and 6 bases respectively, with 8 bases between them. This CDR3 is CASSTGPEAFF. The CDR3 bases are TGTGCCAGTAGCACAGGCCCTGAAGCTTTCTTT.

This chain links TRBV7-8 with TRBJ2-1; D may correspond to TRBD1 or TRBD2 (6 bases each). V was clipped by 5 bases and J by 8 bases, with 13 bases between them. The CDR3 is 13 residues long. Germline CDR1 and CDR2: SGHVS and FQNEAQ. The CDR3 bases are TGTGCCAGCAGCCTAGGGGGGCGCGATGAGCAGTTCTTC. It codes for CASSLGGRDEQFF.